One sample yielded the 5 T cell receptor beta chains listed below, sequenced in a study of shared clonotypes between healthy human individuals. Clones were sequenced by immunoSEQ multiplex PCR, and TCRdb holds only the in-frame ones, with some missing. The data show a few million clones, with 85% to 95% seen just once and 0.39% held by the top ten. The sequencing sample was made of naive CD4+ T cells from PBMCs. As for subset: CD45RA+ positively selected. The receptors here all came from a young man in good health. Some clones in this sample may be carry-over from other donors' samples.

Turning to this clone: Other DNA sequences of this sample code for an identical CDR3. The V call is TRBV28, the J call TRBJ1-1; D not certain. Germline values: CDR1 MDHEN, CDR2 SYDVKM. Trimming took off 3 bases at V and 1 base at J, with 9 bases between the two ends. The CDR3 covers 14 residues. CDR3 loop: CASSLWGGNTEAFF. The DNA for the CDR3 is TGTGCCAGCAGTTTGTGGGGTGGGAACACTGAAGCTTTCTTT.

The chain has TRBV6-1 and TRBJ1-2; maybe TRBD1 (6 bases). The V gene lost 6 bases and the J gene lost 8 bases, with 19 bases spanning the gap. The CDR3 runs 14 residues. Germline-derived CDR1 and CDR2 are MNHNS and SASEGT. CDR3 coding DNA: TGTGCCAGCAGCGGGGGGGCCCATCGTTGGGGCTACACCTTC. This gives the protein CASSGGAHRWGYTF.

The rearrangement links TRBV7-2 to TRBJ2-1; either TRBD1 or TRBD2 may fit D (5 bases each). The CDR3 length is 12 residues. CDR1 is SGHTA and CDR2 is FQGNSA in the germline V gene. The V end lost 5 bases, the J end lost 10 bases, and 12 bases lay between the germline ends. In DNA, the CDR3 is TGTGCCAGCAGCGGACTCAGGGTGGAGCAGTTCTTC. This translates into CASSGLRVEQFF.

The CDR3 loop reads CASSQDPSGRAVSKNIQYF. The CDR3 DNA is TGCGCCAGCAGCCAAGACCCTAGCGGGAGGGCCGTTTCCAAAAACATTCAGTACTTC. The rearrangement joins TRBV4-3 to TRBJ2-4; 12 bases are a match to TRBD2. This CDR3 contains 19 residues. The germline gives CDR1 LGHNA, CDR2 YSLEER. With V trimmed by 0 bases and J by 2 bases, 8 bases remained unmatched.

Points on this clone: Different DNA sequences within this sample yield the same CDR3. The chain employs TRBV7-2 and TRBJ2-3, with D maybe TRBD2 (6 bases). V was clipped by 1 base and J by 0 bases, with 11 bases between them. CDR1 and CDR2 from the germline V gene are SGHTA and FQGNSA. The CDR3 totals 16 residues. CDR3 DNA: TGTGCCAGCAGCTTAGTGGGTAGCGGAAGCACAGATACGCAGTATTTT. This codes for CASSLVGSGSTDTQYF.